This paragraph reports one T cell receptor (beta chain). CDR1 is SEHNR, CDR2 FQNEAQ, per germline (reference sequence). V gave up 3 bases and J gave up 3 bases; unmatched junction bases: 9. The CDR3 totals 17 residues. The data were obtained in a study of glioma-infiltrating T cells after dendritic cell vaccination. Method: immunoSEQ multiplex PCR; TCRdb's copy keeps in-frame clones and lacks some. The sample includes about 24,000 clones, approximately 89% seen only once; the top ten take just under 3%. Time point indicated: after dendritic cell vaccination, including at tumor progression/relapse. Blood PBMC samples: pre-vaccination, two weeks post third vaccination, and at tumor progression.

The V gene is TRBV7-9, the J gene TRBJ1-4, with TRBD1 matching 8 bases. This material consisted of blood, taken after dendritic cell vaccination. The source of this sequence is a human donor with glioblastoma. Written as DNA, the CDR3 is TGTGCCAGCAGCTTGCGTCGGACAGGGAGGCCTAATGAAAAACTGTTTTTT. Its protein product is CASSLRRTGRPNEKLFF.